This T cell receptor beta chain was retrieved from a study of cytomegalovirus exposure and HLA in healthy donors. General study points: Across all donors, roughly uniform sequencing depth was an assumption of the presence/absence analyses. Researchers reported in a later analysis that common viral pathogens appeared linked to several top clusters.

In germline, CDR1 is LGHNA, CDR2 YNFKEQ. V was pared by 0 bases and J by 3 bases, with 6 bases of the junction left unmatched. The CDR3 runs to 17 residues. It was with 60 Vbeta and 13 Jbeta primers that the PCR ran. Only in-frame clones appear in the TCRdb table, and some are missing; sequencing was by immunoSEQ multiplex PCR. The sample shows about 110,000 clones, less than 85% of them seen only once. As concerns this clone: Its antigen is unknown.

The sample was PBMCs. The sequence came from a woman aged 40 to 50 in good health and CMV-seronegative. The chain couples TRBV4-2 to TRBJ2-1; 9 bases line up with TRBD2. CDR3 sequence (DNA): TGTGCCAGCAGCCAAGATGGCGAGACTAGCGGCTACAATGAGCAGTTCTTC. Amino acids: CASSQDGETSGYNEQFF.